This paragraph covers one TCR beta chain sequence. Its antigen is currently unknown. A much bigger clone sits one base away, suggesting this may be a read error. The conserved closing phenylalanine or tryptophan is absent in this CDR3, likely reflecting a read error. Those patients with uncontrolled infection, other autoimmune disease, pregnancy or lactation were excluded. An approximately 10 ml volume of fresh peripheral blood provided the PBMCs. The sample originates from a study of T cells in Graves' hyperthyroidism and ophthalmopathy. Notes on the study in general: By a 13 V-J model, ophthalmopathy was set apart from stable hyperthyroidism.

Germline-derived CDR1 and CDR2 are MNHNY and SVGAGI (reference sequence). V lost 5 bases to trimming and J lost 2 bases; unmatched junction nucleotides: 9. CDR3 size: 15 residues. It was RNA transcripts that yielded the amplified TCR beta CDR3 regions. TCR CDR3 regions were first amplified by RT-PCR with HTBI primers. TCRdb reprocessed the multiplex PCR reads via MiXCR and lists one record per CDR3 protein. Counted here are more than 45,000 distinct CDR3 sequences, roughly 50% occurring once; the ten biggest clones make up around an eighth. The sequence was collected from a woman aged 25 to 45 with Graves' ophthalmopathy. Material for sequencing was blood. The chain links TRBV6-6 to TRBJ2-7, with TRBD2 identical over 7 bases. CDR3: CASSKGGSDAYEQYL. CDR3 in DNA: TGTGCCAGCAGTAAGGGCGGGAGCGACGCCTACGAGCAGTACCTC.